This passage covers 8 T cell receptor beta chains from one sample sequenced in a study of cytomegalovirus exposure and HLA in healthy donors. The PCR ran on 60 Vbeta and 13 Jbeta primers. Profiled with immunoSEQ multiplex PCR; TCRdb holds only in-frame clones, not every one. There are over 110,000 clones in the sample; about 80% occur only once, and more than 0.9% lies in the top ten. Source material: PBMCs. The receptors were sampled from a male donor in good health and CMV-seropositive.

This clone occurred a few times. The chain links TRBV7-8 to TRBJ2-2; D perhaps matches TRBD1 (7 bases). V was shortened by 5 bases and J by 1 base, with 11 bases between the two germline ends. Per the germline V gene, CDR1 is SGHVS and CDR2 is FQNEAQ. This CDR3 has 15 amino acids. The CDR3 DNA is TGTGCCAGCAGCCGGCAGGGGGGGAACACCGGGGAGCTGTTTTTT. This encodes CASSRQGGNTGELFF.

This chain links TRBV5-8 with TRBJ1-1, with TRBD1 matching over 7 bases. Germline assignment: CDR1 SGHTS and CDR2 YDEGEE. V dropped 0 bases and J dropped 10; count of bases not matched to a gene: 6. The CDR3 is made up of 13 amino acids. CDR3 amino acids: CASSLGQGNGAFF. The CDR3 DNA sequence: TGTGCCAGCAGCTTGGGACAGGGTAATGGAGCTTTCTTT.

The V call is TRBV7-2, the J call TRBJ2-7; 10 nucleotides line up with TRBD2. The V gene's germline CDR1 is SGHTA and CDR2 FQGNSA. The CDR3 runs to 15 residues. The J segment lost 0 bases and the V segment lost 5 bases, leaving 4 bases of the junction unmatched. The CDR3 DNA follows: TGTGCCAGCAGCCTCCGGACTAGCGGCTCCTACGAGCAGTACTTC. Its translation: CASSLRTSGSYEQYF.

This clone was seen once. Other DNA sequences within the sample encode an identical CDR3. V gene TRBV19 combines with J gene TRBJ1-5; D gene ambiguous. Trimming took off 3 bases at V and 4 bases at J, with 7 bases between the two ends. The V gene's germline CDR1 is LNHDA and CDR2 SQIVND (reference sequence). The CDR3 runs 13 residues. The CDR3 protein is CASSISGNQPQHF. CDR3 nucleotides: TGTGCCAGTAGTATTTCGGGAAATCAGCCCCAGCATTTT.

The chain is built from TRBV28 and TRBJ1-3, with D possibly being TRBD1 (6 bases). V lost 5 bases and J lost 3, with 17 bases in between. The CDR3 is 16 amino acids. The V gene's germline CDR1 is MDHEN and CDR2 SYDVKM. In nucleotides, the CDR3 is TGTGCCAGCAGTCCAGGGGCCTTTACGGGTGGAAACACCATATATTTT. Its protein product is CASSPGAFTGGNTIYF.

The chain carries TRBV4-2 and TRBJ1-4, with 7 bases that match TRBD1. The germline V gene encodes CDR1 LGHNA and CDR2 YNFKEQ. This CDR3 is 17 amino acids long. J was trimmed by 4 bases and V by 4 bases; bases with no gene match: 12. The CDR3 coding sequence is TGTGCCAGCAGCCCACTTACCGGGACAGTGGGTAATGAAAAACTGTTTTTT. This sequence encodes CASSPLTGTVGNEKLFF.

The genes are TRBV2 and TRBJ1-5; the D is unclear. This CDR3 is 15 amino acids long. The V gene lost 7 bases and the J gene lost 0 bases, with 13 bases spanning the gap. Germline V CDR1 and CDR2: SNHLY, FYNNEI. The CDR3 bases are TGTGCCAGCATGGCCGACGGGTATAGCAATCAGCCCCAGCATTTT. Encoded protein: CASMADGYSNQPQHF.

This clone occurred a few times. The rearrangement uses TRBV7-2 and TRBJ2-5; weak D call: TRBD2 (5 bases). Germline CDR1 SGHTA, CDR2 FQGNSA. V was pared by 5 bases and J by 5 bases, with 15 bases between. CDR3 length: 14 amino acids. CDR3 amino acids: CASSLGQLDETQYF. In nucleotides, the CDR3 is TGTGCCAGCAGCCTGGGCCAACTAGATGAGACCCAGTACTTC.